The T cell receptor (beta chain) described here comes from a study of T cell changes during pregnancy in multiple sclerosis. Sequencing used immunoSEQ multiplex PCR; TCRdb keeps in-frame clones, though not all of them. The sample lists about 30,000 clones, about 89% seen once, with around 3.2% in the top ten. This clone was detected a few times. Germline CDR1 and CDR2: SGHVS and FQNEAQ. This CDR3 contains 15 residues. Trimming removed 4 bases from V and 4 bases from J; junction bases left unmatched: 3. The sequence was obtained from a female donor in good health, enrolled as a control in a pregnancy study. The V call is TRBV7-8, the J call TRBJ2-6; 8 nucleotides align to TRBD1. Sample: CD4+ T cells from peripheral blood mononuclear cells, taken in the first trimester of pregnancy. DNA of the CDR3: TGTGCCAGCAGCTCGGACAGGGCCGGGGCCAACGTCCTGACTTTC. It is translated as CASSSDRAGANVLTF.